This T cell receptor (beta chain) comes out of a study of T cells in Graves' hyperthyroidism and ophthalmopathy. There are many counts of this clonotype. Antigen unknown. Study-level results: Ophthalmopathy, which appeared later, was predicted by the model a median approximately 6 months before onset. Most clonotypes that expanded in the thyroid above 0.001 also showed up in blood.

What was amplified from RNA transcripts were TCR beta CDR3 regions. The HTBI primer set drove a first-round RT-PCR of the TCR CDR3. TCRdb recomputed calls from the multiplex PCR reads with MiXCR, one row per CDR3 protein. The sample carries over 300,000 distinct CDR3 sequences, roughly an eighth recorded once. Under 3 months was the duration of disease in ophthalmopathy patients, who also had a Clinical Activity Score of at least 3 and a NOSPECS grade of at least 4. Diagnostic assessment was based on clinical symptoms, serum thyroxine and TRAb, thyroid ultrasound and orbital computed tomography. Germline V gene lookup returns CDR1 SGHAT and CDR2 FQNNGV. CDR3 length equals 12 residues. V lost 1 base, J lost 6 bases, and 7 bases lay in between.

Sequenced input: blood. The sequence was obtained from a woman aged 35 to 49 with Graves' ophthalmopathy. The V and J genes are TRBV11-2 and TRBJ2-7, with D possibly matching TRBD2 (5 bases). The CDR3 here is CASSLVAGEQYF. The CDR3 DNA sequence: TGTGCCAGCAGCTTAGTCGCGGGCGAGCAGTACTTC. The whole variable domain, remainder taken from reference TRBV11-2 and TRBJ2-7, is EAGVAQSPRYKIIEKRQSVAFWCNPISGHATLYWYQQILGQGPKLLIQFQNNGVVDDSQLPKDRFSAERLKGVDSTLKIQPAKLEDSAVYLCASSLVAGEQYFGPGTRLTVT.